Sequencing of this T cell receptor beta chain was carried out in a study of identical twins. Study results and caveats: Reduced insertions were recorded for abundant cord blood beta clonotypes, with no such pattern in memory repertoires.

With 4 bases clipped from V and 11 bases from J, the junction kept 13 bases outside the gene matches. This CDR3 has 15 amino acids. CDR1 is KGHDR, CDR2 SFDVKD, per germline. Concerning this clonotype itself: Its antigen remains unidentified.

Each CDR3 protein is one row after TCRdb ran MiXCR on the 5' RACE reads. The data show 500,000 to 650,000 distinct CDR3 sequences, with under 25% seen just once and around 0.5% held by the top ten. The same data also contributed to another study, on yellow fever vaccine responses in identical twins.

The genes are TRBV24-1 and TRBJ2-1; TRBD2 matches 7 bases. The specimen was CD4+ T cells sorted from blood. The source is a young woman in good health. The CDR3 DNA sequence: TGTGCCACCAGTGAACAAGCGGGAAAAATTGAACAGCAGTTCTTC. Residues: CATSEQAGKIEQQFF.